The entry below describes one TCR beta chain. Its antigen is currently unknown. The entry originates in a study of T cell responses to AZD1222 COVID-19 vaccine. Profiled with immunoSEQ multiplex PCR; TCRdb holds only in-frame clones, not every one. The sample includes some 150,000 clones, about 91% of them seen just once. The germline V gene encodes CDR1 MNHEY and CDR2 SMNVEV (reference sequence). Deletions cut 0 bases from V and 8 bases from J, with 11 bases between. The CDR3 runs 15 residues. Study-level findings and limits: Per reports, nearly half of all spike-specific TCRs target regions that are unmutated in variants. Just five to seven people given AZD1222 tested seropositive at baseline.

The specimen comprised peripheral blood, sampled 28 days after the second AZD1222 dose. J is TRBJ1-6 and V is TRBV27, with a possible D match to TRBD1 (5 bases). The receptor was derived from an adult who received the AZD1222 COVID-19 vaccine. CDR3 loop: CASSLSPQGYSPLHF. CDR3 nucleotides: TGTGCCAGCAGTTTATCCCCCCAGGGCTATTCACCCCTCCACTTT.